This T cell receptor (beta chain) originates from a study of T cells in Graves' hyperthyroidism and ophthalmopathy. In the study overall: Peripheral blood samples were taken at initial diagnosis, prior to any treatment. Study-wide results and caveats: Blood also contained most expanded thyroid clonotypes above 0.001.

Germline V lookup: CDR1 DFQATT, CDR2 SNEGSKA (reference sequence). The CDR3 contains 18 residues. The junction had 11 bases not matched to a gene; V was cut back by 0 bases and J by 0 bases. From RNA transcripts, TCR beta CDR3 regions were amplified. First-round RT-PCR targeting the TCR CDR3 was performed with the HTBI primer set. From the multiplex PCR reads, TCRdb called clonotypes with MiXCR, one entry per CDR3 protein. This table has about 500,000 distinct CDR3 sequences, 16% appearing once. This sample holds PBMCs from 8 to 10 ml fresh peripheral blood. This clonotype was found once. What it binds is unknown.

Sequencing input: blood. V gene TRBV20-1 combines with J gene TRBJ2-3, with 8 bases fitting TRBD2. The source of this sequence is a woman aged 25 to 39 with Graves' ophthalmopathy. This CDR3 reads CSARDPSGQDSSTDTQYF. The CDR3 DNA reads TGCAGTGCTAGAGATCCTAGCGGGCAGGACTCTAGCACAGATACGCAGTATTTT.